This TCR beta chain was documented in a study of blood T cell repertoires in COVID-19. Assay used: immunoSEQ multiplex PCR; TCRdb lists only in-frame clones, some missing. The data show approximately 160,000 clones, with more than 60% seen just once and 2.8% held by the top ten. This clonotype was obtained from a man between 65 and 85 years old with acute or convalescent COVID-19. The sample was peripheral blood.

The CDR3 protein is CASSQGTSGGQETQYF. The CDR3 nucleotides are TGTGCCAGCAGCCAAGGGACTAGCGGGGGCCAAGAGACCCAGTACTTC. V is TRBV4-2 and J is TRBJ2-5; 13 positions match TRBD2. There are 16 residues in the CDR3. Germline loops: CDR1 LGHNA, CDR2 YNFKEQ. Germline trimming cut 1 base from V and 1 base from J; bases unmatched to any gene: 0.